The 27 T cell receptor beta chains below come from one sample, sequenced in a study of CD8+CD57+ T cells in acquired aplastic anemia. CDR3 and TCR beta VDJ profiling relied on genomic DNA as the template. From the reads, TCRdb called clonotypes with MiXCR, one entry per CDR3 protein. The data contain hundreds of thousands of distinct CDR3 sequences, under 40% of them seen just once; the ten biggest clones take up nearly 0.85%. Patients chosen for sequencing had CD8+CD57+ cells that had expanded, as shown by flow cytometry. The sample taken for sequencing was sorted CD4+, CD8+, or CD8+CD57+ T cells (not recorded which) from PBMCs. These receptors were obtained from a human donor with aplastic anemia.

Ten or more counts support this clonotype. V is TRBV20-1 and J is TRBJ1-2; D gene unclear. Germline V gives CDR1 DFQATT, CDR2 SNEGSKA (reference sequence). V was trimmed by 5 bases and J by 0 bases, leaving 10 bases between them. This CDR3 is built from 13 residues. This chain's CDR3 is CSARDPANYGYTF. CDR3 bases: TGCAGTGCTCGCGACCCGGCTAACTATGGCTACACCTTC.

This clonotype was counted only a few times. The chain couples TRBV25-1 to TRBJ2-1, with 8 nucleotides matching TRBD2. After removal of 5 bases from V and 4 bases from J, the junction contained 10 bases not matched to a gene. This CDR3 is 16 amino acids long. From germline, CDR1 is MGHDK and CDR2 SYGVNS. The CDR3 loop reads CASSSQTSGSYNEQFF. CDR3 coding DNA: TGTGCCAGCAGTAGCCAAACTAGCGGATCTTACAATGAGCAGTTCTTC.

In this sample, this clonotype turned up a few times. This chain joins TRBV20-1 and TRBJ2-5; D remains ambiguous. CDR3 length: 14 residues. The V gene lost 5 bases and the J gene lost 1 base, with 14 bases spanning the gap. Germline values: CDR1 DFQATT, CDR2 SNEGSKA (reference sequence). The CDR3 sequence: CSARTLPLQETQYF. DNA of the CDR3: TGCAGTGCTCGGACCCTCCCCCTCCAAGAGACCCAGTACTTC.

The rearrangement uses TRBV4-2 and TRBJ2-7; either TRBD1 or TRBD2 may supply D (5 bases each). The V and J ends lost 3 bases and 3 bases respectively, with 12 bases between them. Per the germline V gene, CDR1 is LGHNA and CDR2 is YNFKEQ. The CDR3 spans 14 residues. CDR3 bases: TGTGCCAGCAGCCACCCGGGGCTAGACTACGAGCAGTACTTC. Encoded protein: CASSHPGLDYEQYF.

For this clonotype: An end of the junction does not agree with germline; a read error may underlie this. The chain combines TRBV20-1 with TRBJ2-3; a possible D gene is TRBD2 (5 bases). CDR3 length: 15 amino acids. In germline, CDR1 is DFQATT, CDR2 SNEGSKA (reference sequence). In DNA form, the CDR3 reads TGCAGGGCTAGAGGGTCCAACACTTTCACAGATACGCAGTATTTT. Translating gives CRARGSNTFTDTQYF.

This rearrangement joins TRBV10-3 to TRBJ1-1; D not resolved. This CDR3 has 14 residues. The V gene's germline CDR1 is ENHRY and CDR2 SYGVKD. V was pared by 2 bases and J by 0 bases, with 7 bases between. The CDR3 sequence is CAISETSVNTEAFF. Written as DNA, the CDR3 is TGTGCCATCAGTGAGACATCGGTGAACACTGAAGCTTTCTTT.

The chain employs TRBV6-5 and TRBJ1-6; 9 nucleotides line up with TRBD1. Germline V gives CDR1 MNHEY, CDR2 SVGAGI. The trim removed 4 bases at V and 6 bases at J, leaving 7 bases unmatched. The CDR3 covers 16 residues. The CDR3 is CASSSLPGQGNSPLHF. The CDR3 nucleotides are TGTGCCAGCAGTTCCCTCCCGGGACAGGGTAATTCACCCCTCCACTTT.

This clonotype was detected a few times. CDR3 DNA: TGCAGTGCTACCACAGGGATTACAGATACGCAGTATTTT. It specifies CSATTGITDTQYF. The chain employs TRBV20-1 and TRBJ2-3, with D perhaps matching TRBD1 (6 bases). Germline loops: CDR1 DFQATT, CDR2 SNEGSKA (reference sequence). The CDR3 sequence is 13 residues long. V lost 4 bases to trimming and J lost 3 bases, with 11 bases between them.

With respect to this clonotype: Given a much more abundant clone one base away, this may be a read error. The rearrangement uses TRBV7-9 and TRBJ2-5, with TRBD2 identical over 7 bases. The CDR3 covers 16 residues. Germline values: CDR1 SEHNR, CDR2 FQNEAQ (reference sequence). CDR3 region: CASSLAAAGRGETQCF. In DNA form, the CDR3 reads TGTGCCAGCAGCTTAGCAGCAGCGGGGCGGGGAGAGACCCAGTGCTTC.

This clonotype appeared many times. This rearrangement joins TRBV7-8 to TRBJ2-5; no reliable D call. V shed 2 bases and J shed 3 bases, with 10 bases lying between them. Germline V gives CDR1 SGHVS, CDR2 FQNEAQ. The CDR3 covers 14 residues. CDR3 in DNA: TGTGCCAGCAGCTTACGCGTTGGGGAAGAGACCCAGTACTTC. This gives the protein CASSLRVGEETQYF.

This clonotype was seen repeatedly, ten times or more. This chain connects TRBV24-1 to TRBJ2-5; D call uncertain. Germline CDR1 reads KGHDR; CDR2 reads SFDVKD. The ends were cut back, 4 bases at V and 14 bases at J, with 19 bases in the middle. This CDR3 contains 13 residues. The CDR3 sequence: CATSDPVVGIFYF. CDR3 sequence (DNA): TGTGCCACCAGTGACCCTGTGGTGGGGATCTTTTACTTC.

The chain combines TRBV6-2 or TRBV6-3 with TRBJ2-5; 13 nucleotides line up with TRBD2. Trimming cost V 3 bases and J 2 bases; bases outside gene matches: 9. This CDR3 comprises 18 residues. The germline CDR1 and CDR2 sequences are MNHEY and SVGEGT. The CDR3 bases are TGTGCCAGCAGTTATAGAGGGGGGACTAGCGGGATACAAGAGACCCAGTACTTC. Translated, it gives CASSYRGGTSGIQETQYF.

This clonotype was recorded at least ten times. V gene TRBV14 combines with J gene TRBJ1-3, with D unclear. The V and J ends lost 1 base and 3 bases respectively, with 1 base between them. This CDR3 spans 12 amino acids. Germline V gene data show CDR1 as SGHDN and CDR2 as FVKESK. CDR3 nucleotides: TGTGCCAGCAGCCAAGTTGGAAACACCATATATTTT. Amino acid sequence: CASSQVGNTIYF.

This clonotype was recorded many times. V gene TRBV20-1 combines with J gene TRBJ1-1; D is uncertain. The germline V and J ends were trimmed by 4 bases and 4 bases, with 13 bases remaining between them. The V gene's germline CDR1 is DFQATT and CDR2 SNEGSKA (reference sequence). The CDR3 loop spans 13 amino acids. CDR3 in DNA: TGCAGTGCTAAAAATACCCTGGGCACTGAAGCTTTCTTT. This encodes CSAKNTLGTEAFF.

At least ten counts were recorded for this clonotype. CDR3 sequence: CAISDNSYTGELFF. The DNA of the CDR3 is TGTGCCATCAGTGATAACAGCTACACCGGGGAGCTGTTTTTT. The chain links TRBV10-3 to TRBJ2-2; no reliable D call. Germline CDR1 reads ENHRY; CDR2 reads SYGVKD. V lost 3 bases and J 3 bases, leaving 8 bases between the germline ends. This CDR3 spans 14 amino acids.

In this sample, this clonotype turned up a few times. This sequence may be a read error, since a much larger clone differs from it by one base. The V call is TRBV7-2, the J call TRBJ2-5; 10 nucleotides line up with TRBD1. The CDR3 totals 15 residues. J lost 5 bases, V lost 4 bases, and 7 bases had no gene match. Germline values: CDR1 SGHTA, CDR2 FQGNSA. The CDR3 is CASSYDRGRGETQYF. In nucleotides, the CDR3 is TGTGCCAGCAGCTACGACAGGGGGCGCGGGGAGACCCAGTACTTC.

This sequence joins TRBV15 and TRBJ2-1, with D perhaps TRBD2 (6 bases). V lost 3 bases and J 0 bases, leaving 9 bases between the germline ends. This CDR3 region has 15 residues. Germline CDR1 reads LNHNV; CDR2 reads YYDKDF (reference sequence). CDR3 nucleotide sequence: TGTGCCACCAGCAGCGGGGGTTACTCCTACAATGAGCAGTTCTTC. Its translation: CATSSGGYSYNEQFF.

Many counts were recorded for this clonotype. This chain links TRBV4-3 with TRBJ1-6; tentative D call: TRBD1 (5 bases). The CDR3 consists of 15 residues. The V gene's germline CDR1 is LGHNA and CDR2 YSLEER. V gave up 4 bases and J gave up 10 bases, with 17 bases separating them. The DNA for the CDR3 is TGCGCCAGCAGCCGGATCCGGGACCGAGAGTCACCCCTCCACTTT. Its protein is CASSRIRDRESPLHF.

Comments on this clonotype: Lacking the conserved final phenylalanine or tryptophan, this CDR3 likely reflects a read error. This chain uses TRBV6-5 with TRBJ2-5; no clear D gene. V gave up 4 bases and J gave up 8 bases, with 8 bases separating them. The germline CDR1 and CDR2 sequences are MNHEY and SVGAGI. The CDR3 contains 11 residues. The CDR3, as DNA: TGTGCCAGCAGTTCGGTCTTAACCCAGTACCTC. It specifies CASSSVLTQYL.

V usage is TRBV24-1 and J usage is TRBJ2-1; possibly TRBD2 for D (6 bases). CDR3 length: 13 amino acids. Germline V gene lookup returns CDR1 KGHDR and CDR2 SFDVKD. Trimming stripped 5 bases from V and 10 bases from J, with 14 bases between. CDR3 amino acids: CATSGGTAGEQFF. The CDR3 coding sequence is TGTGCCACCAGTGGGGGGACTGCCGGGGAGCAGTTCTTC.

The J gene is TRBJ2-5, the V gene TRBV12-3 or TRBV12-4, with 7 bases identical to TRBD1. The CDR3 spans 16 residues. With 4 bases clipped from V and 1 base from J, the junction kept 9 bases outside the gene matches. The CDR3 nucleotides read TGTGCCAGCAGTTCCCCGGGCCGGGACAGCCAAGAGACCCAGTACTTC. Translation gives CASSSPGRDSQETQYF.

This clonotype was found a few times. This chain joins TRBV6-1 and TRBJ1-2; TRBD1 matches 9 bases. V lost 5 bases to trimming and J lost 3 bases; unmatched junction nucleotides: 4. Germline V gives CDR1 MNHNS, CDR2 SASEGT. This CDR3 comprises 14 residues. The CDR3 DNA is TGTGCCAGCAGTCCTGACAGGGGGGACTATGGCTACACCTTC. Its translation: CASSPDRGDYGYTF.

This clonotype was found many times. The chain joins TRBV20-1 to TRBJ1-2; 10 nucleotides line up with TRBD1. The CDR3 runs 12 residues. V was clipped by 6 bases and J by 7 bases; unmatched bases: 5. The V gene's germline CDR1 is DFQATT and CDR2 SNEGSKA (reference sequence). The CDR3 DNA sequence: TGCAGTGCCCTCGACAGGGGGCCTGGCTACACCTTC. Its translation: CSALDRGPGYTF.

This clonotype was picked up many times. Sequence at one end of the junction differs from germline and may be a read error. In DNA form, the CDR3 reads TGTGTCAGTAGTAGTCGTTATGAGCAGTTCTTC. It translates to CVSSSRYEQFF. The V and J genes are TRBV19 and TRBJ2-1; D gene unclear. The CDR3 sequence is 11 residues long. Germline V gene sequence: CDR1 LNHDA, CDR2 SQIVND (reference sequence).

This clonotype turned up a few times. A much larger clone differs by one base, so this may be a read error. This chain links TRBV7-2 with TRBJ2-7, with 7 nucleotides matching TRBD1. The CDR3 runs to 13 residues. V shed 6 bases, J shed 4 bases, and the junction held 6 bases outside the gene matches. Germline V lookup: CDR1 SGHTA, CDR2 FQGNSA. CDR3 sequence (DNA): TGTGCCAGCAGTCCCGGGACAGATTACGAGCAGTACTTC. Encoded protein: CASSPGTDYEQYF.

The chain has TRBV11-1 and TRBJ2-1, with no clear D. V lost 1 base and J 6 bases, leaving 13 bases between the germline ends. The CDR3 is 15 residues long. In germline, CDR1 is SGHAT, CDR2 FQDESV (reference sequence). Here the CDR3 reads CASSLDSSAVNEQFF. CDR3 nucleotide sequence: TGTGCCAGCAGCTTAGACAGCTCTGCGGTCAATGAGCAGTTCTTC.

This clonotype has at least ten counts. The V call is TRBV2, the J call TRBJ1-5, with D possibly being TRBD1 (6 bases). CDR3 length equals 14 residues. CDR1 is SNHLY, CDR2 FYNNEI, per germline. V was clipped by 4 bases and J by 6 bases, with 13 bases between them. The CDR3 nucleotides read TGTGCCAGCAGTGGAGGGGGGTATGGTCAGCCCCAGCATTTT. Translating gives CASSGGGYGQPQHF.